The next 18 T cell receptor beta chains were all read from a single sample in a study of radiotherapy plus CTLA-4 blockade in lung cancer. The table came from immunoSEQ multiplex PCR; TCRdb's copy has only in-frame clones and leaves some out. The sample yields nearly 95,000 clones, roughly 80% seen once. The sequencing here drew on peripheral blood, taken from a patient treated with radiotherapy plus ipilimumab. These receptors were obtained from a human donor with non-small cell lung cancer that progressed on radiotherapy plus ipilimumab.

The chain employs TRBV5-6 and TRBJ1-2, with TRBD1 identical over 11 bases. CDR3 length: 17 residues. From germline, CDR1 is SGHDT and CDR2 YYEEEE. V trimming: 2 bases; J trimming: 4 bases; junction bases outside the gene matches: 10. CDR3 nucleotide sequence: TGTGCCAGCAGCTTTACCGGGACAGGGGGAGACTTCTATGGCTACACCTTC. Residues: CASSFTGTGGDFYGYTF. The variable domain in full, with the rest retrieved from reference TRBV5-6 and TRBJ1-2, is DAGVTQSPTHLIKTRGQQVTLRCSPKSGHDTVSWYQQALGQGPQFIFQYYEEEERQRGNFPDRFSGHQFPNYSSELNVNALLLGDSALYLCASSFTGTGGDFYGYTFGSGTRLTVV.

The chain employs TRBV5-1 and TRBJ1-5; D is uncertain. Per the germline V gene, CDR1 is SGHRS and CDR2 is YFSETQ. Trimming took 0 bases from V and 2 from J, leaving 9 bases between them. This CDR3 region has 15 residues. The CDR3 DNA sequence: TGCGCCAGCAGCTTGGGTCCGGATGGCAATCAGCCCCAGCATTTT. Translating gives CASSLGPDGNQPQHF.

The gene calls are TRBV29-1 and TRBJ1-4, with no clear D. The CDR3 sequence is 13 residues long. The V end lost 5 bases, the J end lost 0 bases, and 7 bases lay between the germline ends. CDR1 is SQVTM, CDR2 ANQGSEA, per germline. CDR3: CSVRLATNEKLFF. Written as DNA, the CDR3 is TGCAGCGTTAGACTCGCAACTAATGAAAAACTGTTTTTT.

The CDR3 here is CASKGGTEAFF. In DNA, the CDR3 is TGCGCCAGTAAAGGGGGGACTGAAGCTTTCTTT. The gene calls are TRBV5-1 and TRBJ1-1, with D possibly being TRBD1 (6 bases). Germline V gene data show CDR1 as SGHRS and CDR2 as YFSETQ. CDR3 length: 11 residues. With 8 bases removed from V and 5 bases from J, the gap between germline ends came to 10 bases.

The chain joins TRBV18 to TRBJ2-7, with D possibly being TRBD2 (5 bases). Germline V gives CDR1 KGHSH, CDR2 LQKENI. The length of the CDR3 is 14 residues. The V end lost 3 bases, the J end lost 0 bases, and 9 bases lay between the germline ends. The CDR3 region is CASSPSGSSYEQYF. DNA for the CDR3: TGTGCCAGCTCACCGTCGGGGAGCTCCTACGAGCAGTACTTC. The full variable domain, in which reference TRBV18 and TRBJ2-7 provide the parts outside the CDR3, is NAGVMQNPRHLVRRRGQEARLRCSPMKGHSHVYWYRQLPEEGLKFMVYLQKENIIDESGMPKERFSAEFPKEGPSILRIQQVVRGDSAAYFCASSPSGSSYEQYFGPGTRLTVT.

The CDR3 bases are TGCAGCGTTGCGTGGCGGGACACAGATACGCAGTATTTT. Protein product: CSVAWRDTDTQYF. The chain employs TRBV29-1 and TRBJ2-3; tentative D call: TRBD2 (6 bases). This CDR3 has 13 residues. V was clipped by 4 bases and J by 2 bases, with 10 bases between them. CDR1 and CDR2 (germline): SQVTM, ANQGSEA.

This chain connects TRBV5-1 to TRBJ2-7; a weak D match, TRBD2 (6 bases). Trimming removed 5 bases from V and 3 bases from J, with 30 bases in between. The CDR3 extends over 19 amino acids. The germline CDR1 and CDR2 sequences are SGHRS and YFSETQ. The CDR3 coding sequence is TGCGCCAGCAGTCCCGGGACTGGCCAAGGGATACCAAGACACTACGAGCAGTACGTC. Its protein product is CASSPGTGQGIPRHYEQYV.

This chain links TRBV9 with TRBJ1-3; D is uncertain. With 1 base removed from V and 0 bases from J, the gap between germline ends came to 5 bases. This CDR3 is 14 amino acids long. The germline CDR1 and CDR2 sequences are SGDLS and YYNGEE. The CDR3 protein is CASSVTDSGNTIYF. The CDR3 DNA sequence: TGTGCCAGCAGCGTAACAGACTCTGGAAACACCATATATTTT.

V usage is TRBV4-2 and J usage is TRBJ2-1, with D unclear. Trimming shortened V by 0 bases and J by 8 bases, and 14 bases separated the two germline ends. The V gene's germline CDR1 is LGHNA and CDR2 YNFKEQ. There are 15 residues in the CDR3. The CDR3 DNA reads TGTGCCAGCAGCCAAGATAAGCTAGGTGGGGATGAGCAGTTCTTC. Translation gives CASSQDKLGGDEQFF.

The chain uses TRBV11-3 and TRBJ2-1; D may be TRBD1 (5 bases). CDR1 and CDR2 (germline): SGHNT, YENEEA. This CDR3 is 13 amino acids long. The V and J ends lost 3 bases and 10 bases respectively, with 13 bases between them. The CDR3 protein is CASSLGRGREQFF. The CDR3 DNA follows: TGTGCCAGCAGCTTGGGAAGGGGAAGGGAGCAGTTCTTC. Using reference TRBV11-3 and TRBJ2-1 for the parts outside the CDR3, the full variable domain is EAGVVQSPRYKIIEKKQPVAFWCNPISGHNTLYWYLQNLGQGPELLIRYENEEAVDDSQLPKDRFSAERLKGVDSTLKIQPAELGDSAVYLCASSLGRGREQFFGPGTRLTVL.

The chain links TRBV21-1 to TRBJ2-7; the D call in the table, TRBD1, was not verified against the DNA. TRBV21-1 corresponds to a pseudogene. The length of the CDR3 is 19 residues. CDR3 coding DNA: TGTGCCAGCAGCAAAGAGGGGAACGTCGGGGACAGCAGCTCCTACGAGCAGTACTTC. Translation gives CASSKEGNVGDSSSYEQYF.

The J gene is TRBJ2-7, the V gene TRBV7-4; D ambiguous. V gave up 5 bases and J gave up 5 bases, with 19 bases separating them. This CDR3 region has 15 residues. Germline values: CDR1 SGHVT, CDR2 SQSDAQ. In DNA form, the CDR3 reads TGTGCCAGCAGCCAACCCCCCCGACTGGCCGACGAGCAGTACTTC. Translation gives CASSQPPRLADEQYF.

The rearrangement links TRBV2 to TRBJ2-7, with 8 bases aligning to TRBD1. Germline-derived CDR1 and CDR2 are SNHLY and FYNNEI. With V trimmed by 4 bases and J by 0 bases, 11 bases remained unmatched. This CDR3 region has 17 residues. The CDR3 nucleotides are TGTGCCAGCAGTGGGAGTTTGGGACAGGTCAGCTCCTACGAGCAGTACGTC. This translates into CASSGSLGQVSSYEQYV.

This clone was seen a few times. This sequence joins TRBV28 and TRBJ1-5, with D possibly matching TRBD1 (6 bases). V lost 6 bases and J 6 bases, leaving 9 bases between the germline ends. Germline loops: CDR1 MDHEN, CDR2 SYDVKM. The CDR3 runs to 12 residues. The CDR3 sequence is CASRTTGQPQHF. The CDR3 DNA reads as TGTGCCAGCAGAACGACAGGTCAGCCCCAGCATTTT. Full variable domain (rest looked up from reference TRBV28 and TRBJ1-5): DVKVTQSSRYLVKRTGEKVFLECVQDMDHENMFWYRQDPGLGLRLIYFSYDVKMKEKGDIPEGYSVSREKKERFSLILESASTNQTSMYLCASRTTGQPQHFGDGTRLSIL.

The rearrangement links TRBV9 to TRBJ1-1, with D perhaps TRBD1 (6 bases). The CDR3 is 13 amino acids. Trimming took off 3 bases at V and 4 bases at J, with 10 bases between the two ends. Per the germline V gene, CDR1 is SGDLS and CDR2 is YYNGEE. The CDR3 region is CASSGGGGTEAFF. The DNA of the CDR3 is TGTGCCAGCAGCGGAGGGGGGGGCACTGAAGCTTTCTTT.

V usage is TRBV28 and J usage is TRBJ1-4; 7 positions match TRBD1. There are 14 residues in the CDR3. Trimming at V came to 5 bases and at J to 4 bases, leaving 4 bases not matched to a gene. CDR1 is MDHEN, CDR2 SYDVKM, per germline. The CDR3 DNA sequence: TGTGCCAGCAGTCTGACAGGGTTTAATGAAAAACTGTTTTTT. Translating it yields CASSLTGFNEKLFF. The variable domain in full, with the rest retrieved from reference TRBV28 and TRBJ1-4, is DVKVTQSSRYLVKRTGEKVFLECVQDMDHENMFWYRQDPGLGLRLIYFSYDVKMKEKGDIPEGYSVSREKKERFSLILESASTNQTSMYLCASSLTGFNEKLFFGSGTQLSVL.

The rearrangement joins TRBV5-4 to TRBJ1-1, with D maybe TRBD1 (6 bases). CDR1 is SGHNT and CDR2 is YYREEE in the germline V gene (reference sequence). Deletions cut 3 bases from V and 1 base from J, with 13 bases between. The CDR3 consists of 15 residues. As DNA, the CDR3 is TGTGCCAGCAGCTCCATGATGGACAGGAACACTGAAGCTTTCTTT. It codes for CASSSMMDRNTEAFF.

In this sample, this clone turned up a few times. This sequence joins TRBV6-6 and TRBJ1-2, with 8 bases fitting TRBD1. The CDR3 runs 12 residues. V shed 5 bases and J 5 bases; nucleotides not matched to a gene: 1. The V gene's germline CDR1 is MNHNY and CDR2 SVGAGI (reference sequence). This chain's CDR3 is CASSRTGYGYTF. CDR3 sequence (DNA): TGTGCCAGCAGTAGGACAGGGTATGGCTACACCTTC.